This TCR beta chain derives from a study of CD8+CD57+ T cells in acquired aplastic anemia. Overall study results and limits: The same twenty-nine CD8+ CDR3 sequences occurred in patients and in controls.

Genomic DNA templated the TCR beta VDJ and CDR3 profiling. TCRdb re-called the reads with MiXCR, one entry per CDR3 protein. The sample shows roughly 250,000 distinct CDR3 sequences, around 45% of them seen only once. Those patients picked for sequencing had displayed CD8+CD57+ cell expansion on flow cytometry. In all patients, the disease was severe acquired aplastic anemia. This CDR3 has 15 residues. Germline loops: CDR1 SGHDT, CDR2 YYEEEE. V lost 4 bases to trimming and J lost 3 bases, with 17 bases between them. The table lists this clonotype with many counts. Its target is not known. The genes are TRBV5-6 and TRBJ2-7; D remains unclear. This TCR was recovered from a human donor with aplastic anemia. The sample taken for sequencing was sorted CD4+, CD8+, or CD8+CD57+ T cells (not recorded which) from PBMCs. The CDR3 DNA reads as TGTGCCAGCAGCCCACTTACGAGTGCCCTCTACGAGCAGTACTTC. This translates into CASSPLTSALYEQYF.